Each of the 22 T cell receptor beta chains below was sequenced from the same sample in a study of T-cell memory formation after mild COVID-19. TCRdb itself ran the 5' RACE reads through MiXCR, one entry per CDR3 protein. The sample holds fewer than 550,000 distinct CDR3 sequences, over 15% seen once. Sequenced input: PBMCs or a T cell subset sorted from them (not recorded which). These receptors were collected from an adult woman who had mild COVID-19 (a few samples of this study predate the infection). Cell type and time point are not known.

This clonotype turned up a few times. The chain has TRBV4-2 and TRBJ1-1; D not certain. The CDR3 extends over 13 amino acids. V lost 1 base, J lost 6 bases, and 9 bases lay in between. The germline CDR1 and CDR2 sequences are LGHNA and YNFKEQ. In DNA, the CDR3 is TGTGCCAGCAGCCAAGTCACAGCTCCTGAAGCTTTCTTT. Translating it yields CASSQVTAPEAFF.

This chain connects TRBV5-1 to TRBJ1-1; 9 bases map to TRBD1. Germline-derived CDR1 and CDR2 are SGHRS and YFSETQ. V trimming: 2 bases; J trimming: 3 bases; junction bases outside the gene matches: 11. The CDR3 has 17 amino acids. CDR3 loop: CASSFRYIQGADTEAFF. CDR3 DNA: TGCGCCAGCAGCTTTCGTTACATACAGGGGGCTGACACTGAAGCTTTCTTT.

The chain has TRBV18 and TRBJ2-5; tentatively, D is TRBD2 (6 bases). There are 14 residues in the CDR3. Trimming removed 0 bases at V and 4 bases at J, with 9 bases between. Germline loops: CDR1 KGHSH, CDR2 LQKENI. The CDR3 DNA sequence: TGTGCCAGCTCACCACCGGAGGGATCAGAGACCCAGTACTTC. It is translated as CASSPPEGSETQYF.

This clonotype was seen a few times. The V gene is TRBV7-9, the J gene TRBJ1-1, with a possible D match to TRBD1 (5 bases). Trimming pared 10 bases from V and 6 bases from J, leaving 15 bases between. Germline CDR1 is SEHNR and CDR2 is FQNEAQ (reference sequence). The CDR3 has 12 residues. CDR3 amino acids: CATSQWGAEAFF. CDR3 nucleotide sequence: TGTGCCACCTCTCAATGGGGGGCTGAAGCTTTCTTT.

This clonotype has a count of ten or more. J is TRBJ2-5 and V is TRBV7-2, with D possibly being TRBD2 (5 bases). Germline lookup yields CDR1 SGHTA and CDR2 FQGNSA. Trimming removed 0 bases from V and 5 bases from J, with 7 bases in between. The CDR3 contains 13 residues. CDR3 in DNA: TGTGCCAGCAGCTTAGCGGGAGTGGAGACCCAGTACTTC. Residues: CASSLAGVETQYF.

The J gene is TRBJ2-5, the V gene TRBV11-2; a weak D match, TRBD1 (6 bases). CDR3 length equals 14 residues. The V end lost 1 base, the J end lost 7 bases, and 13 bases lay between the germline ends. Germline V gene data show CDR1 as SGHAT and CDR2 as FQNNGV. This chain's CDR3 is CASSLGGHSTTQYF. The CDR3 coding sequence is TGTGCCAGCAGCTTAGGGGGACACTCGACGACCCAGTACTTC.

This clonotype appeared a few times. The chain carries TRBV4-1 and TRBJ2-7; tentatively, D is TRBD2 (5 bases). V lost 1 base to trimming and J lost 3 bases, with 10 bases between them. CDR1 and CDR2 from the germline V gene are MGHRA and YSYEKL. This CDR3 region has 14 residues. The CDR3 reads CASSQGESYYEQYF. CDR3 bases: TGCGCCAGCAGCCAAGGGGAGTCCTACTACGAGCAGTACTTC.

The V call is TRBV9, the J call TRBJ2-3; 9 bases fit TRBD2. This CDR3 spans 14 amino acids. V was pared by 3 bases and J by 3 bases, with 2 bases of the junction left unmatched. Germline V gene data show CDR1 as SGDLS and CDR2 as YYNGEE. In nucleotides, the CDR3 is TGTGCCAGCAGCGCAGGACTAGCGACAGATACGCAGTATTTT. Encoded protein: CASSAGLATDTQYF. The whole variable domain, remainder taken from reference TRBV9 and TRBJ2-3, is DSGVTQTPKHLITATGQRVTLRCSPRSGDLSVYWYQQSLDQGLQFLIQYYNGEERAKGNILERFSAQQFPDLHSELNLSSLELGDSALYFCASSAGLATDTQYFGPGTRLTVL.

The chain has TRBV7-2 and TRBJ2-1; D uncertain. In germline, CDR1 is SGHTA, CDR2 FQGNSA. V gave up 2 bases and J gave up 8 bases, with 16 bases separating them. CDR3 length: 15 amino acids. The CDR3 region is CASSLRVGPPDEQFF. CDR3 bases: TGTGCCAGCAGCTTACGGGTCGGTCCGCCCGATGAGCAGTTCTTC.

CDR3 nucleotides: TGTGCCAGCAGCTCACTCAGGGGGCGTAACACTGAAGCTTTCTTT. Protein: CASSSLRGRNTEAFF. This rearrangement joins TRBV5-7 to TRBJ1-1, with TRBD1 identical over 8 bases. TRBV5-7 is known as an ORF, though its function is uncertain. V was pared by 3 bases and J by 2 bases, with 6 bases of the junction left unmatched. The CDR3 has 15 residues.

The table lists this clonotype with a count of one. The V call is TRBV7-9, the J call TRBJ2-4; 11 bases match TRBD2. V was pared by 6 bases and J by 8 bases, with 15 bases of the junction left unmatched. The CDR3 runs to 17 residues. Germline V gene data show CDR1 as SEHNR and CDR2 as FQNEAQ (reference sequence). The CDR3 sequence: CASSPRLAGTGGYIQYF. CDR3 nucleotides: TGTGCCAGCAGTCCCAGACTAGCGGGAACCGGAGGATACATTCAGTACTTC.

This clonotype occurred a few times. The rearrangement joins TRBV7-3 to TRBJ2-2, with a possible D match to TRBD1 (5 bases). The CDR3 totals 14 residues. V was clipped by 4 bases and J by 4 bases, with 10 bases between them. Germline CDR1 is SGHTA and CDR2 is FQGTGA. The CDR3 spells CASSSQGATGELFF. In DNA, the CDR3 is TGTGCCAGCAGCTCGCAGGGTGCCACCGGGGAGCTGTTTTTT.

This clonotype was observed a few times. The V call is TRBV6-5, the J call TRBJ2-3; 7 positions match TRBD1. Germline CDR1 MNHEY, CDR2 SVGAGI. The CDR3 totals 15 residues. V lost 5 bases and J lost 4; bases outside the gene matches: 9. This CDR3 is CASSVQGLRSDTQYF. Here the CDR3 DNA reads TGTGCCAGCAGTGTACAGGGGTTGAGGTCAGATACGCAGTATTTT.

The V gene is TRBV5-1, the J gene TRBJ2-7; maybe TRBD2 (5 bases). V dropped 0 bases and J dropped 2 bases, with 15 bases sitting between them. Germline loops: CDR1 SGHRS, CDR2 YFSETQ. The length of the CDR3 is 16 residues. DNA for the CDR3: TGCGCCAGCAGCTTGGACGGGCGGGTGGATACCTACGAGCAGTACTTC. This gives the protein CASSLDGRVDTYEQYF.

The chain joins TRBV27 to TRBJ2-2; 11 bases line up with TRBD2. The CDR3 spans 17 residues. Germline CDR1 MNHEY, CDR2 SMNVEV (reference sequence). With V trimmed by 0 bases and J by 8 bases, 8 bases remained unmatched. CDR3 region: CASSLSSLAGGSGELFF. The CDR3 DNA sequence: TGTGCCAGCAGTTTATCGAGTCTAGCGGGAGGTTCTGGGGAGCTGTTTTTT.

The chain is built from TRBV19 and TRBJ1-1; no definite D call. Germline CDR1 and CDR2: LNHDA and SQIVND (reference sequence). The CDR3 spans 15 residues. The V gene lost 7 bases and the J gene lost 0 bases, with 15 bases spanning the gap. The DNA for the CDR3 is TGTGCCAGTACCTTAAGGGCCAACATGAACACTGAAGCTTTCTTT. It yields the protein CASTLRANMNTEAFF.

This chain connects TRBV5-1 to TRBJ2-1, with 12 nucleotides matching TRBD2. Germline CDR1 and CDR2: SGHRS and YFSETQ. This CDR3 has 15 amino acids. V lost 3 bases to trimming and J lost 7 bases; unmatched junction nucleotides: 5. The CDR3 DNA reads as TGCGCCAGCAGCTCTAGCGGGGGGGCCTTAAATGAGCAGTTCTTC. This sequence encodes CASSSSGGALNEQFF.

The chain has TRBV3-1 and TRBJ1-2; no definite D call. The V end lost 8 bases, the J end lost 4 bases, and 17 bases lay between the germline ends. This CDR3 has 14 residues. Germline CDR1 reads LGHDT; CDR2 reads YNNKEL (reference sequence). CDR3 amino acids: CASRNTGRSYGYTF. The CDR3 nucleotides read TGTGCCAGCCGAAACACCGGCAGAAGCTATGGCTACACCTTC.

V gene TRBV29-1 combines with J gene TRBJ1-1; unclear D gene. V dropped 1 base and J dropped 1 base, with 7 bases sitting between them. This CDR3 comprises 13 residues. Germline lookup yields CDR1 SQVTM and CDR2 ANQGSEA. The CDR3, as DNA: TGCAGCGTTGAAGCCCATCAGAACACTGAAGCTTTCTTT. Amino acids: CSVEAHQNTEAFF.

This clonotype has just a few counts. The DNA of the CDR3 is TGTGCCTGGACATTCGGACTGCAAAATGAGCAGTTCTTC. Protein: CAWTFGLQNEQFF. The gene calls are TRBV30 and TRBJ2-1; a weak D match, TRBD2 (5 bases). V was clipped by 4 bases and J by 7 bases, with 14 bases between them. The CDR3 has 13 residues. The V gene's germline CDR1 is GTSNPN and CDR2 SVGIG (reference sequence).

This chain connects TRBV6-5 to TRBJ1-4, with TRBD1 matching over 9 bases. V trimming: 6 bases; J trimming: 7 bases; junction bases outside the gene matches: 6. In germline, CDR1 is MNHEY, CDR2 SVGAGI. The length of the CDR3 is 14 residues. The CDR3: CASREDRGGEKLFF. The CDR3, as DNA: TGTGCCAGCAGGGAGGACAGGGGCGGTGAAAAACTGTTTTTT.

This clonotype has ten or more counts. The chain uses TRBV7-6 and TRBJ1-2; D is possibly TRBD1 (6 bases). There are 15 residues in the CDR3. Per germline, CDR1 SGHVS and CDR2 FNYEAQ. V shed 4 bases and J shed 4 bases, with 16 bases lying between them. The CDR3 here is CASSSQGSGAYGYTF. Written as DNA, the CDR3 is TGTGCCAGCAGCTCACAGGGAAGTGGGGCCTATGGCTACACCTTC.